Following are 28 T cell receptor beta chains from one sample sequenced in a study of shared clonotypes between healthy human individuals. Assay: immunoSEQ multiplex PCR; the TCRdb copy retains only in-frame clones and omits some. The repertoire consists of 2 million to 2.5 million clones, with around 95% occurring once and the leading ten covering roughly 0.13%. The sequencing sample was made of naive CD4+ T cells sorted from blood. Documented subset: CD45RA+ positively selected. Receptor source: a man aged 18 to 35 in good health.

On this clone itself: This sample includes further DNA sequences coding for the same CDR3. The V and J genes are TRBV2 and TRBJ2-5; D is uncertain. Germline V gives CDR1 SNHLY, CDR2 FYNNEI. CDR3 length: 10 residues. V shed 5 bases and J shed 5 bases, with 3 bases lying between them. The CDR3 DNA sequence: TGTGCCAGCAGTATTGAGACCCAGTACTTC. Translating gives CASSIETQYF. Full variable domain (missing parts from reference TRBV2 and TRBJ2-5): EPEVTQTPSHQVTQMGQEVILRCVPISNHLYFYWYRQILGQKVEFLVSFYNNEISEKSEIFDDQFSVERPDGSNFTLKIRSTKLEDSAMYFCASSIETQYFGPGTRLLVL.

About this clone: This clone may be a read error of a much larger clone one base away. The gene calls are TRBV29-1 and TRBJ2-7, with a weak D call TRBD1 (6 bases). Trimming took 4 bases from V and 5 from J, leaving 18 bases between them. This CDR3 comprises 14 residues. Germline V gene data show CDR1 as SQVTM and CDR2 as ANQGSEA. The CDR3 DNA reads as TGCAGCGTTGCCGGGCAGGGGATAAAGAACGAGCAGTACTTC. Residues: CSVAGQGIKNEQYF.

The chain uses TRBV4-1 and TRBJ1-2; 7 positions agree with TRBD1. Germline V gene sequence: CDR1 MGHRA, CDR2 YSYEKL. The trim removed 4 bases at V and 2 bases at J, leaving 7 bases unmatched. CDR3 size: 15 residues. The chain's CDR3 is CASSPAVTGNYGYTF. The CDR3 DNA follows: TGCGCCAGCAGCCCCGCCGTGACAGGGAACTATGGCTACACCTTC.

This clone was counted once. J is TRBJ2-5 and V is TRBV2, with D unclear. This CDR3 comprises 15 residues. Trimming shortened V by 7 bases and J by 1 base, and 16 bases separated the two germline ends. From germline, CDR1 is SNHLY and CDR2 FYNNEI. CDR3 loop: CASTPPPVSQETQYF. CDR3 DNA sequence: TGTGCCAGCACCCCCCCACCCGTCTCCCAAGAGACCCAGTACTTC.

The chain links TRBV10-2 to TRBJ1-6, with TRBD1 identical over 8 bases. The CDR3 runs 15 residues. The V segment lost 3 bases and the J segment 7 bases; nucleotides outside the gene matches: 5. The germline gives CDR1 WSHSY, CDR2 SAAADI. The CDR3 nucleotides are TGCGCCAGCAGTGACGGACAGGGCAACAATTCACCCCTCCACTTT. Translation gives CASSDGQGNNSPLHF.

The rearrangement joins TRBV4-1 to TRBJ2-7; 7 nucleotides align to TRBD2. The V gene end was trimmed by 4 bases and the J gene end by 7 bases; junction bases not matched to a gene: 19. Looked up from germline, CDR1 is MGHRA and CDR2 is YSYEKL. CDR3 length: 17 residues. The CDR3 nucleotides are TGCGCCAGCAGCCGGGAGGGAGTTGGTTTGGAATCGTTGGAGCAGTACTTC. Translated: CASSREGVGLESLEQYF.

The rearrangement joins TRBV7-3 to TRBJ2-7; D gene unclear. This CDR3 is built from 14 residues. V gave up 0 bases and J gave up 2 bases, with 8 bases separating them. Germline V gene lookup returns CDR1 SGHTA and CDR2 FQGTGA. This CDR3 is CASSLTSITYEQYF. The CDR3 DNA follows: TGTGCCAGCAGCTTAACCTCGATCACCTACGAGCAGTACTTC.

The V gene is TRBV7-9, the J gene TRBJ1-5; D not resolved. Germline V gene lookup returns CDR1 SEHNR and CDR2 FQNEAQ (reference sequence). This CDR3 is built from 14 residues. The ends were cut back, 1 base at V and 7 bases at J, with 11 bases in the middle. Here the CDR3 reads CASSLGAGGQPQHF. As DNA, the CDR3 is TGTGCCAGCAGCTTAGGGGCAGGTGGACAGCCCCAGCATTTT. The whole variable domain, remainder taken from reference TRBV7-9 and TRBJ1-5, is DTGVSQNPRHKITKRGQNVTFRCDPISEHNRLYWYRQTLGQGPEFLTYFQNEAQLEKSRLLSDRFSAERPKGSFSTLEIQRTEQGDSAMYLCASSLGAGGQPQHFGDGTRLSIL.

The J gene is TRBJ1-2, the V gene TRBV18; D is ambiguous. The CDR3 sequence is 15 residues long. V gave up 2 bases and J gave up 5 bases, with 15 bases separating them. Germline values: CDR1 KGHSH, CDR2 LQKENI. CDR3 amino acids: CASSPFGGVGYGYTF. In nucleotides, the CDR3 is TGTGCCAGCTCACCATTTGGCGGGGTTGGGTATGGCTACACCTTC.

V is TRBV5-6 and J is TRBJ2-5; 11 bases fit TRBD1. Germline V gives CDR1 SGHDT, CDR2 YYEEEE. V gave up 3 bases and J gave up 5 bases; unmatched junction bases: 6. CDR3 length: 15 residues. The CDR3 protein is CASSSGQGAWETQYF. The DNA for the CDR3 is TGTGCCAGCAGCTCTGGACAGGGGGCATGGGAGACCCAGTACTTC. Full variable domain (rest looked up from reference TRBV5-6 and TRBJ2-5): DAGVTQSPTHLIKTRGQQVTLRCSPKSGHDTVSWYQQALGQGPQFIFQYYEEEERQRGNFPDRFSGHQFPNYSSELNVNALLLGDSALYLCASSSGQGAWETQYFGPGTRLLVL.

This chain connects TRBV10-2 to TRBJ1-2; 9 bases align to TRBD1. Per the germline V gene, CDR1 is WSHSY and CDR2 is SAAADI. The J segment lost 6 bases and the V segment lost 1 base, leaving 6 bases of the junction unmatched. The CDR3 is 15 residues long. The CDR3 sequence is CASSEFRTGDHGYTF. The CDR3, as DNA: TGCGCCAGCAGTGAGTTCCGGACAGGGGATCATGGCTACACCTTC.

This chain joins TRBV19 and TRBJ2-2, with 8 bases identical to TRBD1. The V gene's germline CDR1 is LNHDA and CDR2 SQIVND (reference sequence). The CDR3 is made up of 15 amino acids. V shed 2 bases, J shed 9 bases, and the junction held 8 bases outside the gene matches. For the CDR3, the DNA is TGTGCCAGTAGTATAAACGGACAGGGCGCAAGGGAGCTGTTTTTT. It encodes CASSINGQGARELFF.

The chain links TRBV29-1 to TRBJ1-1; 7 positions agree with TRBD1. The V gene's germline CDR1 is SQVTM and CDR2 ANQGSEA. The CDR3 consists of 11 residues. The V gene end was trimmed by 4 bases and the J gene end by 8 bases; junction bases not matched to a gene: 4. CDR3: CSVGQGPEAFF. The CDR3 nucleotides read TGCAGCGTTGGACAGGGCCCCGAAGCTTTCTTT.

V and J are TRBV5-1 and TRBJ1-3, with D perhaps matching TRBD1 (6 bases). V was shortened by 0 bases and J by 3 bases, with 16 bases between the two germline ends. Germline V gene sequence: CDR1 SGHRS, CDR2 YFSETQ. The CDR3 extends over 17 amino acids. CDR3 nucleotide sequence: TGCGCCAGCAGCTTGGTCGGAGCACAGGGAAGTGGAAACACCATATATTTT. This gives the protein CASSLVGAQGSGNTIYF.

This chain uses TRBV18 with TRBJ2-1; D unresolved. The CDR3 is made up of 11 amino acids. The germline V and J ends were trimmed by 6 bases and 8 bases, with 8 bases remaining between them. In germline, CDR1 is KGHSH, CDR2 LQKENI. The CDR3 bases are TGTGCCAGCTCCTCTCAAGATGAGCAGTTCTTC. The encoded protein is CASSSQDEQFF.

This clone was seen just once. The chain's CDR3 is CASSPPPPRGGYTF. The DNA of the CDR3 is TGTGCCAGCAGTCCGCCCCCGCCAAGGGGCGGCTACACCTTC. The gene calls are TRBV28 and TRBJ1-2; D is perhaps TRBD1 (5 bases). The V and J ends lost 5 bases and 8 bases respectively, with 18 bases between them. Germline V CDR1 and CDR2: MDHEN, SYDVKM. The CDR3 contains 14 residues.

CDR3 DNA: TGTGCCAGTAGCCGGGGGGCAGGTAGTAATGAAAAACTGTTTTTT. This codes for CASSRGAGSNEKLFF. This chain connects TRBV19 to TRBJ1-4, with D perhaps TRBD1 (6 bases). Germline V lookup: CDR1 LNHDA, CDR2 SQIVND (reference sequence). The CDR3 spans 15 residues. Trimming cost V 6 bases and J 4 bases, with 15 bases left between them.

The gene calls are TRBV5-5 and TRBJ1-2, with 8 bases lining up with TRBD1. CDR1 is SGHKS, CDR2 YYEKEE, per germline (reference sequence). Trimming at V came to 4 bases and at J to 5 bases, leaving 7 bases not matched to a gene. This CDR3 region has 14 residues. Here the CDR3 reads CASSPQGASYGYTF. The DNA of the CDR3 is TGTGCCAGCAGCCCTCAGGGGGCCTCTTATGGCTACACCTTC.

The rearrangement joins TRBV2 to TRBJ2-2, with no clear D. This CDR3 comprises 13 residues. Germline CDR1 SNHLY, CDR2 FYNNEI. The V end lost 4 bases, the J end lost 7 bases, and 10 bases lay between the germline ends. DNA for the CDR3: TGTGCCAGCAGTGCTTCAGTTATCGGGGAGCTGTTTTTT. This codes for CASSASVIGELFF.

DNA of the CDR3: TGCGCCAGCAGCCAAGATCAAGGAGTCCACGGGGAGCTGTTTTTT. This sequence encodes CASSQDQGVHGELFF. The gene calls are TRBV4-1 and TRBJ2-2, with no clear D. V was shortened by 0 bases and J by 7 bases, with 12 bases between the two germline ends. This CDR3 is built from 15 residues. Per the germline V gene, CDR1 is MGHRA and CDR2 is YSYEKL.

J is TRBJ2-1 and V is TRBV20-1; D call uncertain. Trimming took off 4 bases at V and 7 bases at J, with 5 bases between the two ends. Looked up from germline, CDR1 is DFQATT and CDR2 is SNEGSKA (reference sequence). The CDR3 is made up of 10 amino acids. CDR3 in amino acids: CSAMGNEQFF. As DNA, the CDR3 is TGCAGTGCTATGGGGAATGAGCAGTTCTTC.

CDR3 nucleotides: TGTGCCAGCTCACCAGTAGCAGGCGAGACCCAGTACTTC. As protein: CASSPVAGETQYF. V and J are TRBV18 and TRBJ2-5; unclear D gene. Germline V gives CDR1 KGHSH, CDR2 LQKENI. This CDR3 has 13 amino acids. V was trimmed by 2 bases and J by 5 bases, leaving 9 bases between them.

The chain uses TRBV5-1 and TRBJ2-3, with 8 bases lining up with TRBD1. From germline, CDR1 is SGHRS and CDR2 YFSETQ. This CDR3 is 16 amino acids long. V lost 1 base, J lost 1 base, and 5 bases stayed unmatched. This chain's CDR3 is CASSLIPGQGTDTQYF. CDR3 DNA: TGCGCCAGCAGCTTGATTCCGGGACAGGGCACAGATACGCAGTATTTT.

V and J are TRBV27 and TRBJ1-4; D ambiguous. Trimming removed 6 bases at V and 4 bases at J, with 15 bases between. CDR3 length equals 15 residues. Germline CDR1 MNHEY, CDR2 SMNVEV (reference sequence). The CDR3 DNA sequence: TGTGCCAGCAGCCCCTCGCCAAGACGTAATGAAAAACTGTTTTTT. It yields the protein CASSPSPRRNEKLFF.

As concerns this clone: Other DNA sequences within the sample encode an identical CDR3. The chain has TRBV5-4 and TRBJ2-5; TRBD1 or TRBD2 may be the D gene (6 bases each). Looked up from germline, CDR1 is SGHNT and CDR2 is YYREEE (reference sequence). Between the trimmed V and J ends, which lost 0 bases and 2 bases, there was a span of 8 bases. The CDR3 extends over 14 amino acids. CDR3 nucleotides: TGTGCCAGCAGCTTGGGGGGGGCTCAAGAGACCCAGTACTTC. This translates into CASSLGGAQETQYF. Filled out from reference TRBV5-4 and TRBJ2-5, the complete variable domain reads ETGVTQSPTHLIKTRGQQVTLRCSSQSGHNTVSWYQQALGQGPQFIFQYYREEENGRGNFPPRFSGLQFPNYSSELNVNALELDDSALYLCASSLGGAQETQYFGPGTRLLVL.

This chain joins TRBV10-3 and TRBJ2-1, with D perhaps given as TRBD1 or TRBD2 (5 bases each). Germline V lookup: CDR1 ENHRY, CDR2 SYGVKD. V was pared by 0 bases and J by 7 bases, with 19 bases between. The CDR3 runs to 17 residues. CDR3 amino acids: CAISESIQVLRENEQFF. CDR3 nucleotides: TGTGCCATCAGTGAGTCGATTCAGGTCCTCAGGGAGAATGAGCAGTTCTTC.

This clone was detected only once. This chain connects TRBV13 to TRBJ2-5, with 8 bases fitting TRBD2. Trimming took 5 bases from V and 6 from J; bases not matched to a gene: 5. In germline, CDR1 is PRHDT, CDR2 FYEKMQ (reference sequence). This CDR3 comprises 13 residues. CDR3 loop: CASSLGLGKTQYF. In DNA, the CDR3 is TGTGCCAGCAGCCTGGGACTAGGCAAGACCCAGTACTTC.

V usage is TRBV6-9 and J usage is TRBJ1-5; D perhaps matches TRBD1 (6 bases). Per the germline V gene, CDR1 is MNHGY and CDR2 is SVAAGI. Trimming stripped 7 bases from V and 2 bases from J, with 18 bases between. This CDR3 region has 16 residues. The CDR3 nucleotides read TGTGCCAGCACCCAGCACAGGGAGAAGGGCAATCAGCCCCAGCATTTT. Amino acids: CASTQHREKGNQPQHF.